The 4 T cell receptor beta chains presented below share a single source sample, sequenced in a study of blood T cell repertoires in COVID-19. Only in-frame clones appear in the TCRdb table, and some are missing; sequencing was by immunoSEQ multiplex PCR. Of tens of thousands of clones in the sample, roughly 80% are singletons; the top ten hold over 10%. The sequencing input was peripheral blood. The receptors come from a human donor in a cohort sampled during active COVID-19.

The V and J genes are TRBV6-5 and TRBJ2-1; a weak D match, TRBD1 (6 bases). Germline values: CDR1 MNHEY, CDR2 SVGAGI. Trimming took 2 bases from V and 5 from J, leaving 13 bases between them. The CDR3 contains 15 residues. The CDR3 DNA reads TGTGCCAGCAGTTACGACAGGCATTTGGACAATGAGCAGTTCTTC. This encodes CASSYDRHLDNEQFF.

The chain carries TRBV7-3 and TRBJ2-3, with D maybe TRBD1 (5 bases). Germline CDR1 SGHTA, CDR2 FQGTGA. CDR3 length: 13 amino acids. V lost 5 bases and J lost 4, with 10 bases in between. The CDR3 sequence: CASSRLGADTQYF. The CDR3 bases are TGTGCCAGCAGCCGCCTAGGGGCAGATACGCAGTATTTT.

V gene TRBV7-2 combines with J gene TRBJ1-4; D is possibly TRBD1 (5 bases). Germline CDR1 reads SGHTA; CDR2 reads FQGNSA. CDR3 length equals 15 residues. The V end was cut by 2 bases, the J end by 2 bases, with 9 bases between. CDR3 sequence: CASSLYRTTNEKLFF. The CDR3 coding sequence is TGTGCCAGCAGCTTATACAGGACCACTAATGAAAAACTGTTTTTT.

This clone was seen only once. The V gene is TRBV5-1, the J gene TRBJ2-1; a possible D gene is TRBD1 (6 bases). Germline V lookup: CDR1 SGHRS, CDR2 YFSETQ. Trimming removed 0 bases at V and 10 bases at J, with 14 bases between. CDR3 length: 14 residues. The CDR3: CASSLDGSDREQFF. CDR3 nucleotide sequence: TGCGCCAGCAGCTTGGATGGGAGTGACAGGGAGCAGTTCTTC.